The sequence of this T cell receptor beta chain was determined in a study of memory CD4+ T cells and cytomegalovirus serostatus. The CDR3 runs to 14 residues. Germline CDR1 is SNHLY and CDR2 is FYNNEI. The V end was cut by 1 base, the J end by 8 bases, with 14 bases between. This clone occurred a few times. What it binds is unknown. The sort gate was single viable CD3+CD4+CD8-CD45RO+ cells for memory CD4+ T cells. Clones were sequenced by immunoSEQ multiplex PCR, and TCRdb holds only the in-frame ones, with some missing. The sample has some 54,000 clones, around 83% seen once. Whole-study findings and limits: A US-trained random forest predicted CMV serostatus with median AUC around 0.9.

The TCR originated in an adult in good health and CMV-seropositive. What was sequenced was memory CD4+ T cells from blood. This sequence joins TRBV2 and TRBJ1-2; D call uncertain. This CDR3 reads CASSEGEGSNGYTF. DNA of the CDR3: TGTGCCAGCAGTGAAGGGGAAGGGTCCAACGGCTACACCTTC.